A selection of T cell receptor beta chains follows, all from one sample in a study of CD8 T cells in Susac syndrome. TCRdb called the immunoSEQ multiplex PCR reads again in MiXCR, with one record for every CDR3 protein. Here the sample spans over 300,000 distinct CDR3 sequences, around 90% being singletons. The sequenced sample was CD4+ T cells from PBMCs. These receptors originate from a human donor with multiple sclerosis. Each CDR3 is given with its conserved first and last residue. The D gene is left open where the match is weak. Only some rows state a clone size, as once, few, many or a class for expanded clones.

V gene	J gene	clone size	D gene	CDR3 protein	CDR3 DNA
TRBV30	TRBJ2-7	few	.	CAWRQRNEQYF	TGTGCCTGGAGACAGAGGAACGAGCAGTACTTC
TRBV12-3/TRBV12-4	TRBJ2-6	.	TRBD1	CASSPRLPGQGESGANVLTF	TGTGCCAGCAGTCCCCGCCTTCCTGGACAGGGGGAATCTGGGGCCAACGTCCTGACTTTC
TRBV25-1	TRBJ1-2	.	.	CASSEGATAGYGYTF	TGTGCCAGCAGTGAAGGGGCCACGGCTGGCTATGGCTACACCTTC
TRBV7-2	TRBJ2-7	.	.	CASSLGSVATPLNPYEQYF	TGTGCCAGCAGCTTAGGTTCGGTTGCGACCCCTCTAAACCCCTACGAGCAGTACTTC
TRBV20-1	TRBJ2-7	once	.	CSARGTSEYF	TGCAGTGCCCGGGGGACATCCGAGTACTTC
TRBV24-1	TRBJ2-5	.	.	CATEGDLQETQYF	TGTGCCACCGAGGGGGACCTTCAAGAGACCCAGTACTTC
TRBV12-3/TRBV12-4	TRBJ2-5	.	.	CASTQDSSTRTQYF	TGTGCCAGCACCCAGGACAGTTCCACGAGGACCCAGTACTTC
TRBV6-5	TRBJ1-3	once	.	CASSYSARSGNTIYF	TGTGCCAGCAGTTACTCGGCCCGTTCTGGAAACACCATATATTTT
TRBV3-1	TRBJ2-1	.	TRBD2	CASSHGTSGIGAEQFF	TGTGCCAGCAGCCATGGGACTAGCGGGATTGGAGCTGAGCAGTTCTTC
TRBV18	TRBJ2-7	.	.	CASSRGGQGLYEQYF	TGTGCCAGCTCCCGGGGGGGACAGGGCCTCTACGAGCAGTACTTC
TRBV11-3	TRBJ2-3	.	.	CASSPNTDTQYF	TGTGCCAGCAGCCCCAACACAGATACGCAGTATTTT
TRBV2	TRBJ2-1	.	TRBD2	CASSDERDSYNEQFF	TGTGCCAGCAGTGATGAGCGGGACTCCTACAATGAGCAGTTCTTC
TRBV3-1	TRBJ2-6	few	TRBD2	CASSPRGAGANVLTF	TGTGCCAGCAGCCCTCGGGGGGCTGGGGCCAACGTCCTGACTTTC
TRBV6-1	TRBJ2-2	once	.	CASSVPTTNTGELFF	TGTGCCAGCAGTGTCCCTACCACGAACACCGGGGAGCTGTTTTTT
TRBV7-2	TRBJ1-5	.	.	CASSRLPGNQPQHF	TGTGCCAGCAGCCGATTACCTGGCAATCAGCCCCAGCATTTT
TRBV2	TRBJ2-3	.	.	CASSEVTDTQYF	TGTGCCAGCAGTGAAGTTACAGATACGCAGTATTTT
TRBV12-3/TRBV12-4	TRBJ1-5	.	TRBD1	CASSAQGANQPQHF	TGTGCCAGCAGCGCTCAGGGGGCGAACCAGCCCCAGCATTTT
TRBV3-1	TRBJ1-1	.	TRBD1	CASSQVTGDTEAFF	TGTGCCAGCAGCCAAGTAACAGGGGACACTGAAGCTTTCTTT
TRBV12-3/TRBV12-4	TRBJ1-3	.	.	CASSLGLSGNTIYF	TGTGCCAGCAGTTTGGGCCTCTCTGGAAACACCATATATTTT
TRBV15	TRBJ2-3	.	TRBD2	CATRPLRASGGADTQYF	TGTGCCACCAGGCCTCTTCGGGCTAGCGGGGGCGCAGATACGCAGTATTTT
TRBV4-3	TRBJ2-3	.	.	CASSQNFGITDTQYF	TGCGCCAGCAGCCAAAACTTCGGGATCACAGATACGCAGTATTTT
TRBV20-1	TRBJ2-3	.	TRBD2	CSASLAGPYTDTQYF	TGCAGTGCTAGCCTAGCGGGGCCTTACACAGATACGCAGTATTTT
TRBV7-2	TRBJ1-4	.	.	CASSLGAGGKLFF	TGTGCCAGCAGCTTAGGGGCCGGGGGGAAACTGTTTTTT
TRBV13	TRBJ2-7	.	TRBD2	CASSSTTLAEQYF	TGTGCCAGCAGCTCGACAACACTAGCGGAGCAGTACTTC
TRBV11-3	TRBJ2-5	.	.	CASSLDPDRETQYF	TGTGCCAGCAGCTTAGATCCCGACAGGGAGACCCAGTACTTC
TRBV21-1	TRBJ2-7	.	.	CASSHPFRRTYEQYF	TGTGCCAGCAGCCACCCTTTCCGTCGAACCTACGAGCAGTACTTC
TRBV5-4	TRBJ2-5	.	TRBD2	CASSSAGYETQYF	TGTGCCAGCAGTTCAGCGGGGTATGAGACCCAGTACTTC
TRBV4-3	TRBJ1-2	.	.	CASSPTLWAGPDYGYTF	TGCGCCAGCAGCCCCACTCTATGGGCCGGGCCCGACTATGGCTACACCTTC
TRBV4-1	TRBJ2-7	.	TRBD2	CASSQTTSGRGEQYF	TGCGCCAGCAGCCAGACGACTAGCGGGAGAGGTGAGCAGTACTTC
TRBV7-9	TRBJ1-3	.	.	CASSLRGGRRETRTIYF	TGTGCCAGCAGCTTAAGGGGAGGGCGAAGGGAAACAAGGACCATATATTTT
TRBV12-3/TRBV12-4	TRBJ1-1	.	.	CASSPPGGMNTEAFF	TGTGCCAGCAGTCCCCCGGGAGGCATGAACACTGAAGCTTTCTTT
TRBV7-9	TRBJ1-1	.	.	CASSFESKPEAFF	TGTGCCAGCAGCTTCGAATCGAAGCCTGAAGCTTTCTTT
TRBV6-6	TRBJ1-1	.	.	CASSYPGTGGNTEAFF	TGTGCCAGCAGTTACCCCGGGACCGGGGGGAACACTGAAGCTTTCTTT
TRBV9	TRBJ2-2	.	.	CASSVAARMDTGELFF	TGTGCCAGCAGCGTAGCGGCTAGAATGGACACCGGGGAGCTGTTTTTT
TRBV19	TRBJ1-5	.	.	CASSIGRYNQPQHF	TGTGCCAGTAGTATAGGGAGGTACAATCAGCCCCAGCATTTT
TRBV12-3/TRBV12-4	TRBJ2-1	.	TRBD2	CASSPSGRKSEQFF	TGTGCCAGCAGTCCTAGCGGGAGGAAGAGTGAGCAGTTCTTC
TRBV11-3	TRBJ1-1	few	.	CASSLNRESGAFF	TGTGCCAGCAGCCTGAACAGGGAGTCGGGTGCTTTCTTT
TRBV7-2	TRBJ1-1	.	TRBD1	CASSPLTGGMNTEAFF	TGTGCCAGCAGCCCCCTGACAGGGGGGATGAACACTGAAGCTTTCTTT